This T cell receptor beta chain appears in the sequencing data of a study of blood T cell repertoires in COVID-19. Study-level information: The United States, Italy and Spain provided the acute and convalescent COVID-19 samples. T cells, B-cell-depleted T cells, or PBMCs provided the cDNA or gDNA that served as material.

This clone has just one count. J was trimmed by 9 bases and V by 0 bases; bases with no gene match: 5. This CDR3 contains 14 residues. Per the germline V gene, CDR1 is GTSNPN and CDR2 is SVGIG (reference sequence). Authors' data handling: Reference gene primer amplification gave estimated nucleated cell counts. TCRdb's table, derived via immunoSEQ multiplex PCR, lists solely in-frame clones and lacks some. Clonal size and the V and J genes are those of that table, whereas D and trimming came from the DNA. The sample lists 25,000 to 30,000 clones; about 94% were seen once. The material sequenced was peripheral blood. This sequence originates from a human donor with active COVID-19. The donor label of this sample is uncertain. The gene calls are TRBV30 and TRBJ1-6, with 7 positions matching TRBD1. CDR3 protein: CAWSVTGDRSPLHF. DNA of the CDR3: TGTGCCTGGAGTGTAACAGGGGACCGTTCACCCCTCCACTTT. Drawing the rest from reference TRBV30 and TRBJ1-6, the complete variable domain is SQTIHQWPATLVQPVGSPLSLECTVEGTSNPNLYWYRQAAGRGLQLLFYSVGIGQISSEVPQNLSASRPQDRQFILSSKKLLLSDSGFYLCAWSVTGDRSPLHFGNGTRLTVT.